This T cell receptor beta chain was sequenced during a study of blood T cell repertoires in COVID-19. Across the whole study: The origin of the acute and convalescent COVID-19 samples was the United States, Italy and Spain. Nucleic acid was either cDNA or gDNA, and it came from T cells, B-cell-depleted T cells, or PBMCs.

As processed by the authors: The assay estimated nucleated cells by amplifying reference gene primers. The data were produced by immunoSEQ multiplex PCR, yet TCRdb's version contains in-frame clones alone and is incomplete. V, J and clone size are those of that table, while D and trimming were read from the DNA. The table has a few hundred thousand clones, around 86% seen once. Germline V gives CDR1 LNHNV, CDR2 YYDKDF (reference sequence). V gave up 1 base and J gave up 10 bases, with 14 bases separating them. This CDR3 region has 15 residues. The chain couples TRBV15 to TRBJ1-6; D gene unclear. Specimen: peripheral blood. This clonotype was obtained from a man between 50 and 59 years old with acute or convalescent COVID-19. The CDR3 spells CATSRVLGRGSPLHF. The CDR3 nucleotides are TGTGCCACCAGCAGAGTATTAGGTAGAGGCTCACCCCTCCACTTT.